This T cell receptor (beta chain) was sequenced in a study of blood T cell repertoires in COVID-19. Germline assignment: CDR1 WNHNN and CDR2 SYGVQD (reference sequence). The junction had 9 bases not matched to a gene; V was cut back by 2 bases and J by 3 bases. The CDR3 spans 16 residues. In the original workflow: Amplification with reference gene primers provided the estimates of nucleated cell counts. Sequencing was performed with immunoSEQ multiplex PCR; in TCRdb, only in-frame clones are kept and a portion is missing. The DNA gave D and trimming, while V, J and clone size come from that table. The sample shows approximately 160,000 clones, 90% to 95% of them seen only once. Seattle's cohort entered during active infection and was followed longitudinally.

This clonotype was obtained from an older woman with COVID-19, enrolled during active disease. This chain links TRBV10-1 with TRBJ1-1; TRBD1 matches 7 bases. Sequenced input: peripheral blood. The DNA for the CDR3 is TGCGCCAGCAGTGAGCTAGAGGGGGCGCGGGACACTGAAGCTTTCTTT. As protein: CASSELEGARDTEAFF.